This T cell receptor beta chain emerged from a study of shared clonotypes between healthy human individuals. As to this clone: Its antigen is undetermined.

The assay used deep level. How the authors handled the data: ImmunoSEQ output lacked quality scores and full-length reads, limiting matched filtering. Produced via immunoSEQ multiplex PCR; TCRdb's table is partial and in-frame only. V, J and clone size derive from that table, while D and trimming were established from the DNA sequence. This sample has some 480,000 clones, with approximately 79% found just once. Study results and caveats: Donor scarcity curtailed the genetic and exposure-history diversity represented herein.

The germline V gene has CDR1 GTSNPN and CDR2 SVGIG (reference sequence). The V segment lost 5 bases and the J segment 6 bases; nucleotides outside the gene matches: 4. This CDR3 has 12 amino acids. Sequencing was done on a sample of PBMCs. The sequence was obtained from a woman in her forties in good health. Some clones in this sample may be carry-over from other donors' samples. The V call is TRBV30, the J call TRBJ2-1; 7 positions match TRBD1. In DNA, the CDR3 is TGTGCCTGGGGGACAGAATTCAATGAGCAGTTCTTC. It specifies CAWGTEFNEQFF.